These 24 T cell receptor beta chains came from one sample sequenced in a study of T cell repertoires in aging, cancer and after chemotherapy. TRB rearrangements spanning V, D and J were amplified using mixed TRB-A/B primers. TCRdb redid the calling of the multiplex PCR reads with MiXCR, one entry per CDR3 protein. The sample includes about 13,000 distinct CDR3 sequences, approximately 25% of them seen just once. Amplification of TCR beta used genomic DNA extracted from peripheral blood. Input material: blood. Receptor source: a human donor in good health.

The sample holds many counts of this clonotype. The V call is TRBV20-1, the J call TRBJ2-7, with D unresolved. V lost 3 bases, J lost 0 bases, and 9 bases lay in between. The CDR3 consists of 13 residues. Germline values: CDR1 DFQATT, CDR2 SNEGSKA (reference sequence). The CDR3 region has the DNA TGCAGTGCTAGGGTCGCCCCCTCCTACGAGCAGTACTTC. Its protein product is CSARVAPSYEQYF.

V usage is TRBV5-8 and J usage is TRBJ1-4, with 7 bases identical to TRBD1. The CDR3 contains 14 residues. V lost 0 bases to trimming and J lost 7 bases; unmatched junction nucleotides: 3. Germline CDR1 is SGHTS and CDR2 is YDEGEE. This CDR3 is CASSLGQGGEKLFF. The CDR3 DNA follows: TGTGCCAGCAGCTTGGGACAGGGAGGTGAAAAACTGTTTTTT.

The V gene is TRBV12-3 or TRBV12-4, the J gene TRBJ1-4, with no clear D. The CDR3 has 12 residues. The germline V and J ends were trimmed by 5 bases and 3 bases, with 4 bases remaining between them. The CDR3 spells CASSTANEKLFF. Written as DNA, the CDR3 is TGTGCCAGCAGTACCGCTAATGAAAAACTGTTTTTT.

This clonotype turned up a few times. J is TRBJ1-2 and V is TRBV6-5; possibly TRBD1 for D (5 bases). The V and J ends lost 5 bases and 5 bases respectively, with 9 bases between them. Per the germline V gene, CDR1 is MNHEY and CDR2 is SVGAGI. This CDR3 comprises 12 residues. In DNA form, the CDR3 reads TGTGCCAGCAGTGAAGCAGGGTATGGCTACACCTTC. This gives the protein CASSEAGYGYTF.

The sample holds a few counts of this clonotype. The V gene is TRBV11-2, the J gene TRBJ2-7, with 7 bases identical to TRBD1. The CDR3 has 17 residues. CDR1 and CDR2 from the germline V gene are SGHAT and FQNNGV. V lost 4 bases to trimming and J lost 3 bases; unmatched junction nucleotides: 15. CDR3: CASSSPTRGLPNYEQYF. The DNA of the CDR3 is TGTGCCAGCAGCTCACCCACGAGGGGGCTTCCGAACTACGAGCAGTACTTC.

The table lists this clonotype with a few counts. V usage is TRBV19 and J usage is TRBJ2-7, with 9 bases fitting TRBD1. Losses at the gene ends were 4 bases for V and 2 bases for J; bases not matched to a gene: 0. Germline V gives CDR1 LNHDA, CDR2 SQIVND (reference sequence). The CDR3 is 13 amino acids. CDR3 sequence reads: CASSNRGPYEQYF. Written as DNA, the CDR3 is TGTGCCAGTAGTAACAGGGGGCCCTACGAGCAGTACTTC.

The chain carries TRBV10-3 and TRBJ2-1; 7 bases line up with TRBD1. Trimming removed 5 bases from V and 12 bases from J; junction bases left unmatched: 13. Per the germline V gene, CDR1 is ENHRY and CDR2 is SYGVKD. The CDR3 is made up of 14 amino acids. Here the CDR3 DNA reads TGTGCCATCAGTCGACAGGGTAGTGAACTTGGGCAGTTCTTC. Translation gives CAISRQGSELGQFF.

This clonotype has more than one count but fewer than ten. It is likely a read error, because the conserved phenylalanine at the end of the CDR3 is missing. The DNA is omitted, as the CDR3 cannot be located on it reliably, and the CDR3 follows TCRdb's listing. The V and J genes are TRBV7-2 and TRBJ1-2; TRBD1 is the table's D call and was not checked against the DNA. The CDR3 sequence runs 13 residues, both termini included. Per germline, CDR1 SGHTA and CDR2 FQGNSA. This CDR3 is CASSLAPESYPII.

The chain couples TRBV6-5 to TRBJ1-2; weak D call: TRBD1 (5 bases). Germline values: CDR1 MNHEY, CDR2 SVGAGI. The CDR3 has 14 residues. Trimming pared 3 bases from V and 5 bases from J, leaving 13 bases between. The CDR3 bases are TGTGCCAGCAGTTATCTCCGACAGCTATATGGCTACACCTTC. Translated: CASSYLRQLYGYTF.

This clonotype came up a few times. The CDR3 loop is CASSLAPDNYGYTF. CDR3 in DNA: TGTGCCAGCAGCTTAGCGCCAGACAACTATGGCTACACCTTC. The genes are TRBV11-1 and TRBJ1-2, with D unresolved. The V end lost 0 bases, the J end lost 2 bases, and 7 bases lay between the germline ends. Per the germline V gene, CDR1 is SGHAT and CDR2 is FQDESV (reference sequence). The CDR3 runs to 14 residues.

J is TRBJ2-2 and V is TRBV19; D remains unclear. Trimming took 7 bases from V and 2 from J, leaving 14 bases between them. The CDR3 contains 15 residues. CDR1 LNHDA and CDR2 SQIVND come from the germline V gene (reference sequence). CDR3 amino acids: CASTRRASNTGELFF. CDR3 DNA sequence: TGTGCCAGTACTAGAAGGGCCTCCAACACCGGGGAGCTGTTTTTT.

V is TRBV6-5 and J is TRBJ1-2; D is possibly TRBD1 (5 bases). The CDR3 runs to 15 residues. The V end lost 0 bases, the J end lost 1 base, and 9 bases lay between the germline ends. CDR1 MNHEY and CDR2 SVGAGI come from the germline V gene. CDR3 in amino acids: CASSYSARGNYGYTF. Written as DNA, the CDR3 is TGTGCCAGCAGTTACTCGGCGAGGGGTAACTATGGCTACACCTTC.

The gene calls are TRBV20-1 and TRBJ1-6; TRBD1 matches 9 bases. Looked up from germline, CDR1 is DFQATT and CDR2 is SNEGSKA (reference sequence). The CDR3 is made up of 13 amino acids. The V gene end was trimmed by 3 bases and the J gene end by 8 bases; junction bases not matched to a gene: 2. CDR3 sequence: CSARDRGYSPLHF. CDR3 nucleotide sequence: TGCAGTGCTAGGGACAGGGGTTATTCACCCCTCCACTTT.

The sample holds one count of this clonotype. Since a much larger clone is just one base distant, this may be a read error. The chain combines TRBV29-1 with TRBJ1-1; D possibly corresponds to TRBD1 (6 bases). There are 13 residues in the CDR3. Trimming pared 7 bases from V and 5 bases from J, leaving 17 bases between. Germline V gives CDR1 SQVTM, CDR2 ANQGSEA. CDR3 in amino acids: CSAGAQGVTEAFF. CDR3 nucleotide sequence: TGCAGCGCTGGGGCACAGGGTGTTACTGAAGCTTTCTTT.

In its sample, this clonotype was seen a few times. CDR3 sequence (DNA): TGTGCCAGCAGCCTCTGGGGGACCGAGCAGTACTTC. Its protein product is CASSLWGTEQYF. V is TRBV7-6 and J is TRBJ2-7; D might be TRBD1 or TRBD2, each matching 5 bases. The CDR3 consists of 12 residues. CDR1 SGHVS and CDR2 FNYEAQ come from the germline V gene. Trimming took off 5 bases at V and 6 bases at J, with 11 bases between the two ends. Full variable domain (missing parts from reference TRBV7-6 and TRBJ2-7): GAGVSQSPRYKVTKRGQDVALRCDPISGHVSLYWYRQALGQGPEFLTYFNYEAQQDKSGLPNDRFSAERPEGSISTLTIQRTEQRDSAMYRCASSLWGTEQYFGPGTRLTVT.

This clonotype was found a few times. The chain links TRBV7-2 to TRBJ2-5, with D perhaps matching TRBD1 or TRBD2 (5 bases each). V was trimmed by 1 base and J by 5 bases, leaving 14 bases between them. This CDR3 has 15 amino acids. Germline V gives CDR1 SGHTA, CDR2 FQGNSA. DNA of the CDR3: TGTGCCAGCAGCTTAGGGGGACGCCCGGCGGAGACCCAGTACTTC. This sequence encodes CASSLGGRPAETQYF.

This clonotype was counted a few times. The chain carries TRBV6-6 and TRBJ2-2; D remains ambiguous. Germline loops: CDR1 MNHNY, CDR2 SVGAGI (reference sequence). The length of the CDR3 is 16 residues. V lost 0 bases to trimming and J lost 6 bases, with 14 bases between them. The CDR3 region is CASSYSSPSWPGELFF. The CDR3 DNA sequence: TGTGCCAGCAGTTACTCGTCTCCTTCCTGGCCCGGGGAGCTGTTTTTT.

The V call is TRBV7-9, the J call TRBJ2-1; 9 nucleotides match TRBD2. V gave up 2 bases and J gave up 0 bases; unmatched junction bases: 17. The length of the CDR3 is 21 residues. Germline V gene lookup returns CDR1 SEHNR and CDR2 FQNEAQ (reference sequence). Here the CDR3 DNA reads TGTGCCAGCAGCTTAATTGGGTACACGACTAGCGGTCTAATCTCCTACAATGAGCAGTTCTTC. This encodes CASSLIGYTTSGLISYNEQFF.

The V and J genes are TRBV6-5 and TRBJ1-3; D not certain. The CDR3 has 14 amino acids. Trimming pared 2 bases from V and 1 base from J, leaving 6 bases between. Germline V gives CDR1 MNHEY, CDR2 SVGAGI. CDR3 coding DNA: TGTGCCAGCAGTTACCCGGGGTCTGGAAACACCATATATTTT. As protein: CASSYPGSGNTIYF.

The rearrangement links TRBV7-9 to TRBJ1-1, with TRBD1 matching over 7 bases. V shed 7 bases and J 5 bases; nucleotides not matched to a gene: 13. The germline gives CDR1 SEHNR, CDR2 FQNEAQ (reference sequence). CDR3 length: 15 amino acids. DNA for the CDR3: TGTGCCAGCACCCAAGACAGGGCCGGTTTTACTGAAGCTTTCTTT. Protein sequence: CASTQDRAGFTEAFF.

Ten or more counts support this clonotype. The genes are TRBV27 and TRBJ1-6; D is possibly TRBD1 (5 bases). Trimming removed 5 bases from V and 8 bases from J, with 10 bases in between. The CDR3 covers 13 residues. CDR1 is MNHEY, CDR2 SMNVEV, per germline (reference sequence). The CDR3 spells CASSQGHDSPLHF. CDR3 nucleotides: TGTGCCAGCAGTCAAGGACACGATTCACCCCTCCACTTT.

The chain has TRBV6-5 and TRBJ1-5; D might be TRBD1 (5 bases). CDR1 and CDR2 (germline): MNHEY, SVGAGI. Trimming took off 4 bases at V and 0 bases at J, with 10 bases between the two ends. The CDR3 has 15 residues. DNA for the CDR3: TGTGCCAGCAGTTCAGGGTTTCTTAGCAATCAGCCCCAGCATTTT. Protein sequence: CASSSGFLSNQPQHF.

A word on this clonotype: One end of the junction does not line up with germline, which may come from a read error. This chain uses TRBV6-5 with TRBJ1-2; 7 bases agree with TRBD1. Per germline, CDR1 MNHEY and CDR2 SVGAGI. CDR3 size: 16 residues. The CDR3 region has the DNA TGTGCCAGGAGTTACGATCAGACAGGGTTAAAGGATGGCTACACCTTC. This codes for CARSYDQTGLKDGYTF.

This sequence joins TRBV27 and TRBJ1-4; no reliable D call. V was clipped by 0 bases and J by 7 bases, with 12 bases between them. Germline V gene data show CDR1 as MNHEY and CDR2 as SMNVEV (reference sequence). The CDR3 consists of 15 residues. The CDR3 sequence is CASSLSRVPLEKLFF. For the CDR3, the DNA is TGTGCCAGCAGTTTATCGCGCGTCCCCCTTGAAAAACTGTTTTTT.